This T cell receptor beta chain came from a study of blood T cell repertoires in COVID-19. Across the study: Donors in the United States, Italy and Spain gave samples during acute or convalescent COVID-19. T cells, B-cell-depleted T cells, or PBMCs provided the cDNA or gDNA that served as material.

Per the original methods: Nucleated cell number was recorded as an estimate derived from reference gene primer amplification. Sequencing used immunoSEQ multiplex PCR; TCRdb keeps in-frame clones, though not all of them. Clone size and V and J calls were adopted from that table, with D and trimming inferred from the DNA. Found here are just over 250,000 clones, approximately 86% of them singletons; the top ten hold around 9.1%. The sample comprised peripheral blood. The TCR was taken from a middle-aged man who had recovered from COVID-19.

The CDR3 sequence is CASSLGLAGGPFFNNEQFF. For the CDR3, the DNA is TGTGCCAGCAGCTTAGGACTAGCGGGGGGGCCTTTCTTCAACAATGAGCAGTTCTTC. The gene calls are TRBV11-2 and TRBJ2-1; 14 nucleotides match TRBD2. CDR1 and CDR2 from the germline V gene are SGHAT and FQNNGV. The CDR3 runs 19 residues. Trimming cost V 1 base and J 5 bases; bases outside gene matches: 10.